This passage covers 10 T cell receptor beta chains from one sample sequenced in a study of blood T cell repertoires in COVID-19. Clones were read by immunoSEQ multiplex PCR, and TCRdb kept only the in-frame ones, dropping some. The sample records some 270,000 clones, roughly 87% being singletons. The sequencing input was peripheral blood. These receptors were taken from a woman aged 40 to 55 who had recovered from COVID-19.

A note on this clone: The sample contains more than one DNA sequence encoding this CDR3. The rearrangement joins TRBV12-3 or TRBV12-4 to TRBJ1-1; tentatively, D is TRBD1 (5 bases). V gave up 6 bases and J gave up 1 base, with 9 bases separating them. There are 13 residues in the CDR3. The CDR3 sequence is CASSLTGNTEAFF. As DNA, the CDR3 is TGTGCCAGCAGCCTCACAGGGAACACTGAAGCTTTCTTT.

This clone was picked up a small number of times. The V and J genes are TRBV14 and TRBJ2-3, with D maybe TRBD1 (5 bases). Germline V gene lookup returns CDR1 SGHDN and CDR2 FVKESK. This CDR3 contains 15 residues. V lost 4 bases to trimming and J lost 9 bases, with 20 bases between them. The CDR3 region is CASSRDTGSKRTQYF. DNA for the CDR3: TGTGCCAGCAGCCGAGACACAGGTTCGAAAAGAACGCAGTATTTT.

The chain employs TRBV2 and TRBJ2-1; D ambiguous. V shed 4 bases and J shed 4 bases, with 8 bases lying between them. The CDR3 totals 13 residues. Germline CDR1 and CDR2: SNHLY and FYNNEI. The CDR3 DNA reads TGTGCCAGCAGTGTGCGGAGTTACAATGAGCAGTTCTTC. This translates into CASSVRSYNEQFF.

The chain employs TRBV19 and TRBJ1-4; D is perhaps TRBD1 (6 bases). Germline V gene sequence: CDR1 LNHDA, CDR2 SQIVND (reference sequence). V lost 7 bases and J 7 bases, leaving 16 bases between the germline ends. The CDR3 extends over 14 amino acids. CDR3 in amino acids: CASTIRGPREKLFF. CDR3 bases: TGTGCCAGTACCATCAGGGGACCGCGTGAAAAACTGTTTTTT.

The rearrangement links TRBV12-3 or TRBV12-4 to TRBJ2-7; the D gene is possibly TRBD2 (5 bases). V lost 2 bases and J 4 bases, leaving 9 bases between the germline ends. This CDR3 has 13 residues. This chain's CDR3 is CASSLSGLYEQYF. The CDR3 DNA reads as TGTGCCAGCAGTTTATCGGGGTTGTACGAGCAGTACTTC.

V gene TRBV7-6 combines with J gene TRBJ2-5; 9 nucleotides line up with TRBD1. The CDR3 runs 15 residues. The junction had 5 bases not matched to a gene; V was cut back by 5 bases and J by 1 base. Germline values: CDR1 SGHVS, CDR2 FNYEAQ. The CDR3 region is CASSQTGGSQETQYF. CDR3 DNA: TGTGCCAGCAGCCAAACAGGGGGCTCCCAAGAGACCCAGTACTTC.

The CDR3 sequence: CATSRDRTGAEAFF. CDR3 sequence (DNA): TGTGCCACCAGCAGAGATCGGACAGGGGCTGAAGCTTTCTTT. The gene calls are TRBV15 and TRBJ1-1; 9 bases fit TRBD1. From germline, CDR1 is LNHNV and CDR2 YYDKDF (reference sequence). V shed 0 bases, J shed 6 bases, and the junction held 2 bases outside the gene matches. The CDR3 is 14 amino acids.

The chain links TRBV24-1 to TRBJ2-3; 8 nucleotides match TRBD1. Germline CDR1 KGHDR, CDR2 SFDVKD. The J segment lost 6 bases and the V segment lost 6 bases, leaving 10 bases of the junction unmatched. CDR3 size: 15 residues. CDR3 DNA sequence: TGTGCCACCAGTAAAACCAGGACAGGGCGGGATACGCAGTATTTT. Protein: CATSKTRTGRDTQYF.

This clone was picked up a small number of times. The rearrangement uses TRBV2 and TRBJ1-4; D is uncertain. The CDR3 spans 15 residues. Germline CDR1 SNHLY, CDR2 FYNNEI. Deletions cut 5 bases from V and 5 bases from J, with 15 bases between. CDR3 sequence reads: CASSSERLMNEKLFF. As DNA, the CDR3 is TGTGCCAGCAGTAGTGAGAGACTGATGAATGAAAAACTGTTTTTT.

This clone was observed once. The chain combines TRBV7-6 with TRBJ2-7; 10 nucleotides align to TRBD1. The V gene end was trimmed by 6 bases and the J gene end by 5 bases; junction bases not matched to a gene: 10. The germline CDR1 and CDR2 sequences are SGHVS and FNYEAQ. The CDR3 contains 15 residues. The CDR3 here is CASSRVGTGENEQYF. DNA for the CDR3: TGTGCCAGCAGTCGAGTTGGGACAGGGGAGAACGAGCAGTACTTC.